Following are 21 T cell receptor beta chains from one sample sequenced in a study of T cells in Graves' hyperthyroidism and ophthalmopathy. TCR beta CDR3 regions were amplified from RNA transcripts. HTBI primers were the set used in a first-round RT-PCR of the TCR CDR3. In TCRdb, the multiplex PCR reads were re-called with MiXCR into one record per CDR3 protein. In the table there are about 640,000 distinct CDR3 sequences, 14% of which are singletons. Material for sequencing was blood. These receptor sequences come from a woman aged 50 to 60 with Graves' ophthalmopathy.

This clonotype was seen repeatedly, ten times or more. The CDR3 reads CSASRVNNNEQFF. The CDR3 bases are TGCAGTGCTAGCAGGGTAAACAACAATGAGCAGTTCTTC. V gene TRBV20-1 combines with J gene TRBJ2-1, with D maybe TRBD1 (5 bases). This CDR3 spans 13 amino acids. The V end was cut by 3 bases, the J end by 5 bases, with 11 bases between. CDR1 and CDR2 from the germline V gene are DFQATT and SNEGSKA (reference sequence).

J is TRBJ2-3 and V is TRBV11-2; the D call may be TRBD1 or TRBD2 (5 bases each). V dropped 5 bases and J dropped 4 bases, with 13 bases sitting between them. This CDR3 has 14 amino acids. Per the germline V gene, CDR1 is SGHAT and CDR2 is FQNNGV. CDR3 in DNA: TGTGCCAGCAGCCTGATCGGGACCCCAGATACGCAGTATTTT. Protein: CASSLIGTPDTQYF.

This clonotype appeared a few times. This chain joins TRBV7-9 and TRBJ1-3, with unresolved D. The V end was cut by 5 bases, the J end by 0 bases, with 8 bases between. The germline V gene has CDR1 SEHNR and CDR2 FQNEAQ (reference sequence). This CDR3 is 14 amino acids long. The CDR3 is CASSIDTSGNTIYF. The CDR3, as DNA: TGTGCCAGCAGCATCGACACCTCTGGAAACACCATATATTTT.

The V gene is TRBV18, the J gene TRBJ2-1; no firm D call. Deletions cut 2 bases from V and 1 base from J, with 9 bases between. Germline V CDR1 and CDR2: KGHSH, LQKENI. The CDR3 consists of 15 residues. The CDR3 sequence: CASSPYEQSYNEQFF. CDR3 bases: TGTGCCAGCTCACCATATGAACAGTCCTACAATGAGCAGTTCTTC.

This clonotype came up many times. CDR3: CAISEISGNGDTQYF. CDR3 coding DNA: TGTGCCATCAGTGAGATAAGCGGGAACGGAGATACGCAGTATTTT. This rearrangement joins TRBV10-3 to TRBJ2-3; 7 nucleotides agree with TRBD2. Losses at the gene ends were 2 bases for V and 5 bases for J; bases not matched to a gene: 7. Germline lookup yields CDR1 ENHRY and CDR2 SYGVKD. The CDR3 runs 15 residues.

This clonotype showed up many times. The chain has TRBV28 and TRBJ1-2; D possibly corresponds to TRBD1 (5 bases). The CDR3 length is 14 residues. The V gene lost 6 bases and the J gene lost 4 bases, with 15 bases spanning the gap. Germline CDR1 MDHEN, CDR2 SYDVKM. Written as DNA, the CDR3 is TGTGCCAGCAGCCCCCCGGAGGGGACCTATGGCTACACCTTC. It yields the protein CASSPPEGTYGYTF.

This clonotype showed up just a few times. The chain uses TRBV6-1 and TRBJ1-2, with D perhaps TRBD1 (5 bases). Germline CDR1 is MNHNS and CDR2 is SASEGT. There are 14 residues in the CDR3. V lost 6 bases, J lost 1 base, and 12 bases lay in between. CDR3 protein: CASRPPGGNYGYTF. In DNA form, the CDR3 reads TGTGCCAGCAGACCCCCGGGGGGTAACTATGGCTACACCTTC.

This clonotype showed up many times. This rearrangement joins TRBV30 to TRBJ2-1, with 7 bases lining up with TRBD1. Germline-derived CDR1 and CDR2 are GTSNPN and SVGIG (reference sequence). The CDR3 is 13 amino acids. Trimming took 2 bases from V and 10 from J; bases not matched to a gene: 8. The CDR3 sequence is CAWSPPDRAEQFF. The CDR3 coding sequence is TGTGCCTGGAGTCCTCCCGACAGGGCCGAGCAGTTCTTC.

This clonotype turned up a few times. The chain combines TRBV6-1 with TRBJ2-1, with 12 bases matching TRBD2. Losses at the gene ends were 5 bases for V and 7 bases for J; bases not matched to a gene: 9. Germline V gene sequence: CDR1 MNHNS, CDR2 SASEGT. This CDR3 region has 16 residues. CDR3 bases: TGTGCCAGCAGTTCCTTACTAGCGGGAGGATCTAATGAGCAGTTCTTC. Protein product: CASSSLLAGGSNEQFF.

This clonotype was seen many times. V is TRBV7-3 and J is TRBJ2-1; 7 bases are shared with TRBD1. Germline trimming cut 5 bases from V and 5 bases from J; bases unmatched to any gene: 3. The CDR3 length is 13 residues. CDR1 SGHTA and CDR2 FQGTGA come from the germline V gene. Written as DNA, the CDR3 is TGTGCCAGCAGCGGCGACAGGGACAATGAGCAGTTCTTC. Translation: CASSGDRDNEQFF.

This sequence joins TRBV19 and TRBJ2-7; tentatively, D is TRBD1 (5 bases). Deletions cut 4 bases from V and 1 base from J, with 8 bases between. Germline V gene sequence: CDR1 LNHDA, CDR2 SQIVND (reference sequence). The CDR3 contains 13 residues. The CDR3 here is CASSTRVSYEQYF. DNA for the CDR3: TGTGCCAGTAGTACCAGGGTATCCTACGAGCAGTACTTC.

Only a few counts were recorded for this clonotype. The rearrangement joins TRBV27 to TRBJ2-4; tentative D call: TRBD2 (5 bases). In germline, CDR1 is MNHEY, CDR2 SMNVEV (reference sequence). The V gene lost 2 bases and the J gene lost 0 bases, with 11 bases spanning the gap. This CDR3 contains 16 residues. DNA for the CDR3: TGTGCCAGCAGTTTAGTAGGAGGACTAGCCAAAAACATTCAGTACTTC. Its protein product is CASSLVGGLAKNIQYF.

The J gene is TRBJ1-1, the V gene TRBV19; D possibly corresponds to TRBD1 (6 bases). This CDR3 comprises 10 residues. The germline V gene has CDR1 LNHDA and CDR2 SQIVND (reference sequence). The ends were cut back, 5 bases at V and 10 bases at J, with 8 bases in the middle. CDR3 DNA sequence: TGTGCCAGTAGTGGGGGCCGAGCTTTCTTT. The encoded protein is CASSGGRAFF.

This clonotype has ten or more counts. The chain has TRBV18 and TRBJ2-4, with unresolved D. CDR1 and CDR2 from the germline V gene are KGHSH and LQKENI. This CDR3 has 14 amino acids. V was trimmed by 2 bases and J by 0 bases, leaving 5 bases between them. CDR3 bases: TGTGCCAGCTCACCAGCTCTAGCCAAAAACATTCAGTACTTC. Protein sequence: CASSPALAKNIQYF.

This clonotype was seen at least ten times. The CDR3 nucleotides read TGTGCCAGCAGTTCTATCCCGGGAAGCGGCCAAGAGACCCAGTACTTC. This translates into CASSSIPGSGQETQYF. The chain combines TRBV6-1 with TRBJ2-5; a weak D match, TRBD2 (5 bases). CDR3 size: 16 residues. Germline lookup yields CDR1 MNHNS and CDR2 SASEGT. The V gene lost 5 bases and the J gene lost 1 base, with 17 bases spanning the gap.

This clonotype was recorded a few times. This chain joins TRBV6-1 and TRBJ1-5, with 9 bases that match TRBD1. V trimming: 6 bases; J trimming: 6 bases; junction bases outside the gene matches: 9. Germline V gene sequence: CDR1 MNHNS, CDR2 SASEGT. This CDR3 is 15 amino acids long. In nucleotides, the CDR3 is TGTGCCAGCAGAGTGGGACAGGGAGAGGGTCAGCCCCAGCATTTT. Protein product: CASRVGQGEGQPQHF.

In this sample, this clonotype turned up many times. This rearrangement joins TRBV28 to TRBJ2-2; 7 bases fit TRBD1. Germline trimming cut 3 bases from V and 4 bases from J; bases unmatched to any gene: 8. Germline CDR1 reads MDHEN; CDR2 reads SYDVKM. The CDR3 consists of 16 residues. The CDR3 coding sequence is TGTGCCAGCAGTTTGGACTGGGACAGCGGCACCGGGGAGCTGTTTTTT. This codes for CASSLDWDSGTGELFF.

This clonotype was observed at least ten times. The chain couples TRBV28 to TRBJ1-1; D is unclear. The CDR3 has 12 amino acids. V lost 3 bases and J lost 1, with 3 bases in between. Germline values: CDR1 MDHEN, CDR2 SYDVKM. CDR3 sequence: CASSFENTEAFF. The CDR3 DNA reads TGTGCCAGCAGTTTCGAGAACACTGAAGCTTTCTTT.

This clonotype was counted many times. The chain is built from TRBV2 and TRBJ2-3; 8 bases agree with TRBD1. Germline CDR1 is SNHLY and CDR2 is FYNNEI. V shed 8 bases and J 5 bases; nucleotides not matched to a gene: 9. This CDR3 is 14 amino acids long. CDR3 nucleotides: TGTGCCAGCTTCGCCGGACAGGGAGTAGATACGCAGTATTTT. Translating it yields CASFAGQGVDTQYF. The variable domain in full, with the rest retrieved from reference TRBV2 and TRBJ2-3, is EPEVTQTPSHQVTQMGQEVILRCVPISNHLYFYWYRQILGQKVEFLVSFYNNEISEKSEIFDDQFSVERPDGSNFTLKIRSTKLEDSAMYFCASFAGQGVDTQYFGPGTRLTVL.

Worth noting for this clonotype: A much more abundant neighbour one base away suggests this may be a read error. V gene TRBV20-1 combines with J gene TRBJ2-2; either TRBD1 or TRBD2 may fit D (7 bases each). This CDR3 spans 15 amino acids. Germline CDR1 DFQATT, CDR2 SNEGSKA (reference sequence). The CDR3 DNA follows: TGCGGTGCCCCCCTCAGGGGGGGAGACACCGGGGAGCTGTTTTTT. It encodes CGAPLRGGDTGELFF.

This clonotype was picked up many times. This chain's CDR3 is CASSYSGRRDSPLHF. CDR3 coding DNA: TGTGCCAGCAGTTACTCGGGGCGCCGGGATTCACCCCTCCACTTT. J is TRBJ1-6 and V is TRBV6-6; possibly TRBD1 for D (5 bases). CDR1 and CDR2 (germline): MNHNY, SVGAGI (reference sequence). The V gene lost 0 bases and the J gene lost 8 bases, with 11 bases spanning the gap. The CDR3 extends over 15 amino acids.